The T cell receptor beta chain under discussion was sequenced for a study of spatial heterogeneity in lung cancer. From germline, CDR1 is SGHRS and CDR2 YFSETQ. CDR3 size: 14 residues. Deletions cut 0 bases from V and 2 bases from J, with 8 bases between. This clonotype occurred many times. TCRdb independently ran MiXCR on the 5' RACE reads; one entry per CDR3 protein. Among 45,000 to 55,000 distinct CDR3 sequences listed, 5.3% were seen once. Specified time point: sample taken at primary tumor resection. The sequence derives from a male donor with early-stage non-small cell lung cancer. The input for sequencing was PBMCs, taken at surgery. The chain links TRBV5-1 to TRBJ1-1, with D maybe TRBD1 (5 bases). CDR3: CASSLGGSNTEAFF. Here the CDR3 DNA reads TGCGCCAGCAGCTTGGGGGGCAGCAACACTGAAGCTTTCTTT.